A selection of T cell receptor beta chains follows, all from one sample in a study of beta chain features in type 1 diabetes. The table came from immunoSEQ multiplex PCR; TCRdb's copy has only in-frame clones and leaves some out. The repertoire holds tens of thousands of clones, with about 50% as singletons. Input material: central memory CD4+ T cells from blood. The receptors stem from a man aged 30 to 39 with type 1 diabetes. The CDR3 runs from the conserved cysteine through the conserved F or W. The D gene is left open where the match is weak. For some rows the clone size is stated as once, few or many, or as a class when expanded; others skip it.

CDR3: CASTPGGSNEKLFF
DNA: TGTGCCAGCACACCCGGAGGTTCAAATGAAAAACTGTTTTTT
V: TRBV6-6
D: NA
J: TRBJ1-4
size: once

CDR3: CASSPLAGRENEQFF
DNA: TGTGCCAGCAGCCCCCTAGCGGGCCGCGAGAATGAGCAGTTCTTC
V: TRBV7-9
D: TRBD2
J: TRBJ2-1
size: NA

CDR3: CASSPRTRNYGYTF
DNA: TGTGCCAGCAGTCCGCGGACACGGAACTATGGCTACACCTTC
V: TRBV28
D: NA
J: TRBJ1-2
size: NA

CDR3: CASSEGQGLEKLFF
DNA: TGTGCCAGCAGTGAGGGACAGGGCCTTGAAAAACTGTTTTTT
V: TRBV6-1
D: TRBD1
J: TRBJ1-4
size: once

CDR3: CASSDSGAGGGYTF
DNA: TGTGCCAGCAGTGATTCCGGGGCCGGGGGTGGCTACACCTTC
V: TRBV6-1
D: NA
J: TRBJ1-2
size: NA

CDR3: CASSQEDRGRETQYF
DNA: TGCGCCAGCAGCCAAGAGGACAGGGGACGGGAGACCCAGTACTTC
V: TRBV4-1
D: TRBD1
J: TRBJ2-5
size: NA

CDR3: CASSLVTGSGNTIYF
DNA: TGTGCCAGCAGCTTAGTAACAGGGAGTGGAAACACCATATATTTT
V: TRBV7-2
D: NA
J: TRBJ1-3
size: NA

CDR3: CASSDRGYGYTF
DNA: TGTGCCAGCAGTGATAGGGGATATGGCTACACCTTC
V: TRBV2
D: NA
J: TRBJ1-2
size: NA

CDR3: CASSGQGSYGYTF
DNA: TGTGCCAGCAGTGGACAGGGGAGTTACGGCTACACCTTC
V: TRBV2
D: TRBD1
J: TRBJ1-2
size: NA

CDR3: CASSVIAGEYGEQFF
DNA: TGTGCCAGCAGCGTTATAGCGGGAGAATATGGTGAGCAGTTCTTC
V: TRBV9
D: TRBD2
J: TRBJ2-1
size: few

CDR3: CASSEQGGTPGELFF
DNA: TGTGCCAGCAGTGAACAGGGGGGTACTCCCGGGGAGCTGTTTTTT
V: TRBV2
D: NA
J: TRBJ2-2
size: NA

CDR3: CASSMDRGRQDTQYF
DNA: TGCGCCAGCAGCATGGACAGGGGGCGTCAAGATACGCAGTATTTT
V: TRBV5-1
D: TRBD1
J: TRBJ2-3
size: few

CDR3: CASSMGQGGDQPQHF
DNA: TGTGCCAGCAGTATGGGACAGGGGGGTGATCAGCCCCAGCATTTT
V: TRBV2
D: TRBD1
J: TRBJ1-5
size: NA

CDR3: CASSRDSSTDTQYF
DNA: TGTGCCAGCAGCCGGGACAGTAGCACAGATACGCAGTATTTT
V: TRBV2
D: TRBD1
J: TRBJ2-3
size: NA

CDR3: CASSSEYPEKLFF
DNA: TGTGCCAGCAGCTCGGAGTACCCCGAAAAACTGTTTTTT
V: TRBV7-9
D: NA
J: TRBJ1-4
size: NA

CDR3: CASSVENGGELFF
DNA: TGTGCCAGCAGCGTAGAGAACGGCGGGGAGCTGTTTTTT
V: TRBV9
D: NA
J: TRBJ2-2
size: few

CDR3: CASSPPDFSYNEQFF
DNA: TGTGCCAGCAGTCCCCCGGACTTCTCCTACAATGAGCAGTTCTTC
V: TRBV28
D: NA
J: TRBJ2-1
size: few